The clone carrying this T cell receptor (beta chain) came up a few times. Unique molecular identifiers were incorporated during preparation of the TCRbeta library. Using its own MiXCR run on the PCR reads, TCRdb lists one record per CDR3 protein. The profile shows 500,000 or so distinct CDR3 sequences, around a third of them singletons. The data were obtained in a study of T-cell reconstitution after alpha-beta-depleted transplantation in children. This TCR was sampled from a human donor who donated a stem cell graft to a child with aplastic anemia. Sequencing was performed on PBMCs from the stem cell graft donor, taken from the stem cell graft.

CDR3 DNA sequence: TGTGCCAGCAGATGGGCAGATACGCAGTATTTT. Protein sequence: CASRWADTQYF. The rearrangement links TRBV25-1 to TRBJ2-3; no clear D. This CDR3 region has 11 residues. Germline values: CDR1 MGHDK, CDR2 SYGVNS. V was shortened by 6 bases and J by 4 bases, with 5 bases between the two germline ends.